The TCR beta chain described here comes from a study of Ad26.COV2.S vaccination and SARS-CoV-2 variants. In the study overall: Doses of Ad26.COV2.S were injected into muscle once or twice, 56 days apart. The study's findings and limits: A substantial breadth of spike-specific CD8+ and CD4+ T cell responses after vaccination has been reported.

Treatment indicated: some 20 received Ad26.COV2.S at low or high dose, single or two shots; about 5 received placebo; per-sample allocation not given. At day 63 after the first vaccine or placebo injection, samples were drawn. Points on this clone: The target antigen is unknown.

Profiling relied on immunoSEQ multiplex PCR, and the TCRdb table lists in-frame clones only, not all of them. Of around 300,000 clones in the sample, about 85% were seen once. Germline assignment: CDR1 SGDLS and CDR2 YYNGEE. The CDR3 runs to 16 residues. V lost 1 base to trimming and J lost 6 bases; unmatched junction nucleotides: 11. This material consisted of peripheral blood, taken in a trial of Ad26.COV2.S vaccine versus placebo. This chain links TRBV9 with TRBJ2-3, with 7 positions matching TRBD2. The clonotype comes from a person between 18 and 60 years old who received the Ad26.COV2.S COVID-19 vaccine or a placebo. The CDR3: CASSVSAGEARDTQYF. DNA for the CDR3: TGTGCCAGCAGCGTAAGCGCGGGGGAGGCCCGGGATACGCAGTATTTT.